This TCR beta chain was captured by sequencing in a study of PD-1 blockade in classical Hodgkin lymphoma. A single count supports this clone. Antigen unknown. The method was immunoSEQ multiplex PCR; TCRdb's version includes in-frame clones alone and lacks a portion of them. There are 40,000 to 65,000 clones in the sample; more than 65% occur only once, and 16% lies in the top ten. There was relapse after autologous stem cell transplantation in every patient, and there was variation in brentuximab vedotin exposure. General study results and limits: Researchers reported that CD4+ TCR diversity, though not CD8+, rose significantly by C4D1. TCR diversity at baseline was reported to be reduced in newly diagnosed patients relative to healthy donors. Repertoires differed for reasons still undefined, possibly disease activity or prior therapy. The diversity seen at baseline in complete responders resembled that of newly diagnosed patients.

From germline, CDR1 is LNHDA and CDR2 SQIVND (reference sequence). V gave up 7 bases and J gave up 7 bases; unmatched junction bases: 9. The CDR3 sequence is 14 residues long. The input for sequencing was peripheral blood mononuclear cells (PBMCs), taken at baseline. The source of this sequence is a human donor with classical Hodgkin lymphoma. V and J are TRBV19 and TRBJ2-1, with 8 bases that match TRBD2. The CDR3, as DNA: TGTGCCAGTATCCAAGGGGGACTAGGGAATGAGCAGTTCTTC. It encodes CASIQGGLGNEQFF.